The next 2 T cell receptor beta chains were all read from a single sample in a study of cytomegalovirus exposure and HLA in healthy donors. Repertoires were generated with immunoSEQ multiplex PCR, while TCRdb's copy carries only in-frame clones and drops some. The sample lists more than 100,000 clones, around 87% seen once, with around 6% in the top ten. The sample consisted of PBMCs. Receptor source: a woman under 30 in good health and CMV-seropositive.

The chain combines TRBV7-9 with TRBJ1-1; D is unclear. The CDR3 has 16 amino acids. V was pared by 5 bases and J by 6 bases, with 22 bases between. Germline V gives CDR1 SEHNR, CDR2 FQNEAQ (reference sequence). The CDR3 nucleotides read TGTGCCAGCAGCAAAGTGGCAGGTGCATTTTTCGCTGAAGCTTTCTTT. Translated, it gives CASSKVAGAFFAEAFF.

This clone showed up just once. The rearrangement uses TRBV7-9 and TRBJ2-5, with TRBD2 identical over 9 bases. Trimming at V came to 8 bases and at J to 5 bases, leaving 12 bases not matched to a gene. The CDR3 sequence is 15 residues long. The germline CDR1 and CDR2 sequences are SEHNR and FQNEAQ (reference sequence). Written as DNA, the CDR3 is TGTGCCAGCGGATCCGGGACTAGCTCGGAGGAGACCCAGTACTTC. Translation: CASGSGTSSEETQYF.